This TCR beta chain was recovered during a study of cytomegalovirus exposure and HLA in healthy donors. As for the study in general: It was reported in a later analysis that the roughly 120 validation repertoires used the same platform as the roughly 640 first-cohort repertoires. General study points: In the 95 to 150 validation repertoires, approximately 94% of cluster scores exceeded 0, per a later analysis. Cytomegalovirus-associated TCR beta chains were listed, numbering over 150.

Generated by immunoSEQ multiplex PCR, the TCRdb table keeps only in-frame clones and is missing some. The table has 55,000 to 80,000 clones, roughly 94% seen once. This CDR3 has 14 amino acids. V was shortened by 1 base and J by 6 bases, with 8 bases between the two germline ends. CDR1 is SGHDT, CDR2 YYEEEE, per germline. Worth noting for this clone: The antigen is unknown.

The donors were members of the roughly 130-subject validation cohort (separate from the approximately 670-subject first cohort). The sequence came from a woman aged 18 to 35 in good health and CMV-seropositive. Input material: PBMCs. The chain uses TRBV5-6 and TRBJ1-6; D is unresolved. CDR3 coding DNA: TGTGCCAGCAGCTTGCCCCAATCTAATTCACCCCTCCACTTT. Its translation is CASSLPQSNSPLHF.